This T cell receptor beta chain was obtained from a study of cytomegalovirus exposure and HLA in healthy donors. Study-level information: Unique TCRs from HLA-typed donors, around 79 million of them, were held in an early data release.

PCR involved 60 Vbeta and 13 Jbeta primers. Measured with immunoSEQ multiplex PCR; TCRdb has only the in-frame clones, and not every one. The sample contains 57,000 or so clones, under 85% of which appear only once. The germline gives CDR1 KGHSH, CDR2 LQKENI. This CDR3 contains 17 residues. V trimming: 3 bases; J trimming: 2 bases; junction bases outside the gene matches: 7. This cohort consisted of healthy bone marrow donors. Comments on this clone: The antigen is undetermined.

Study observations and caveats: Cytomegalovirus-associated TCR beta chains were listed, numbering roughly 150. Most TCR beta V segments were productive about 90% or about 30% of the time in an earlier analysis.

The sample consisted of PBMCs. The origin of this receptor is a man in his fifties or sixties in good health and CMV-seropositive. The chain links TRBV18 to TRBJ1-5; 10 bases agree with TRBD1. CDR3 sequence (DNA): TGTGCCAGCTCACCTACCGGACAGGGGGTGGGCAATCAGCCCCAGCATTTT. Residues: CASSPTGQGVGNQPQHF.